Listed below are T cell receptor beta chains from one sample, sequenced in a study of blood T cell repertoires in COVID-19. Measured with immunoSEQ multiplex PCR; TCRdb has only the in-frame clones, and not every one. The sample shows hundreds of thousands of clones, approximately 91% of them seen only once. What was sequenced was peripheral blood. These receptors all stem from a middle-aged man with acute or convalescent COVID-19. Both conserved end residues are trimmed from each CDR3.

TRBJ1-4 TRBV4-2 ASSQGGATNEKLF
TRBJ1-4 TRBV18 ASSPYRDEKLF
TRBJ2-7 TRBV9 ASSRGPPPYEQY
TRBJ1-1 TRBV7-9 ASKGGTEAF
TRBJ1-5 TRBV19 ASSWGGRLSNQPQH
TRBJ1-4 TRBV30 AWLGGNEKLF
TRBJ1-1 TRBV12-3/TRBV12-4 ASGFRGRAF
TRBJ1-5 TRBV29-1 SVASPRPQH
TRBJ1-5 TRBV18 ASSTGKDQPQH
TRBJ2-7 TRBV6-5 ASSYYRAGGSYEQY
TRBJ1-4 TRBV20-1 SSQTGEKLF
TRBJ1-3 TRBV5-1 ASSLPSSGNTIY
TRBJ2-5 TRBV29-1 SVDWTGGQETQY
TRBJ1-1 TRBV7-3 ASSRWTGNTEAF
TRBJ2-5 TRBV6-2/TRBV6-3 ASSYSFAKTQY
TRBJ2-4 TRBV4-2 ASSQDETPIAKNIQY
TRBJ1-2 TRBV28 ASSLSGRGVSPNYGYT
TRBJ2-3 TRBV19 ASSIVGGYNTQY
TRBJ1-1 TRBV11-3 ASSNRRNTEAF
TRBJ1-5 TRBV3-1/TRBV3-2 ASSQDQGVGNQPQH
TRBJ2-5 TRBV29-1 SADTFQETQY
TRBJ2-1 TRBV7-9 ASSLIAGDWNEQF
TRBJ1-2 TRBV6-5 ASRRDRTGYT
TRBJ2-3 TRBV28 ASRWTGQGTDTQY
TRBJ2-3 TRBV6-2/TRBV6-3 ASSLTDSSTDTQY
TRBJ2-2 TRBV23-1 ASSQSRPDRGRGSGELF
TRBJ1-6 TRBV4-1 ASSLGEDSPLH
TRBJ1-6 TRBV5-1 ASSLADRGQPLH
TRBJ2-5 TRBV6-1 ASSERKGTGGQETQY
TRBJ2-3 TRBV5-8 ASSLGASGSLVDTQY
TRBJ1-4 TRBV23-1 ASSQFYSLEKLF
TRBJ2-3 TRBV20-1 SASWQGSTDTQY
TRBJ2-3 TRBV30 AWAKRARRYSTDTQY
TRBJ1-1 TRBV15 ATSRDQAKRGTEAF
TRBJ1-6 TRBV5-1 ASSLDRGTYNSPLH
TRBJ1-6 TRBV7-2 ASSLGGSASPLH
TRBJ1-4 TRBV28 ASSFDRNNEKLF
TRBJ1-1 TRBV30 AWTRTGADLWTEAF
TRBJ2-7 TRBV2 ASSEILAVNEQY
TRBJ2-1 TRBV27 ASRETHGGSVGEQF
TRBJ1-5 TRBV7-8 ASSQTRPGGGNQPQH
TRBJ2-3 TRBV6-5 ASRKRGRTDMQY
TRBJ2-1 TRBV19 ASSTGGYYNEQF
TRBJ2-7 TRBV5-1 ASSSADRGRIWTYEQY
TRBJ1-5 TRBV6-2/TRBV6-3 ASSPRDQPQH
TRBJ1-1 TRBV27 ASSLETGNTEAF
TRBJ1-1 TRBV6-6 ASSYQGGDTEAF
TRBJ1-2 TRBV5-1 ASSSQGQVYGYT
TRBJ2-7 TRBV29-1 SAGTGVYEQY
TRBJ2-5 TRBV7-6 ASSPPQGNQETQY
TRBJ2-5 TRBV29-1 SVAGGGGRETQY
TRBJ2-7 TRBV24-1 ATSDRGEEQY